Listed here are 21 T cell receptor beta chains from one sample, sequenced in a study of spatial heterogeneity in lung cancer. Findings of the study overall: Intratumoral expanded alpha and beta TCR counts were found to track tumor mutation counts.

Time point described: sample taken at primary tumor resection. TCRdb re-derived calls from the 5' RACE reads in MiXCR, one entry per CDR3 protein. The sample contains 4,500 to 6,500 distinct CDR3 sequences, over 10% of which appear only once. Their target antigens are unknown. The input for sequencing was lung tumor tissue, taken at surgery. The source of these receptors is a female donor with early-stage non-small cell lung cancer.

V and J are TRBV6-5 and TRBJ1-5; 8 nucleotides match TRBD1. Looked up from germline, CDR1 is MNHEY and CDR2 is SVGAGI. The CDR3 extends over 15 amino acids. V dropped 6 bases and J dropped 5; count of bases not matched to a gene: 9. The CDR3 is CASSQTTGVDQPQHF. The CDR3, as DNA: TGTGCCAGCAGCCAGACGACAGGGGTCGATCAGCCCCAGCATTTT.

This clonotype was counted ten times or more. This chain links TRBV18 with TRBJ1-2; D is unresolved. Trimming stripped 2 bases from V and 2 bases from J, with 9 bases between. CDR3 size: 14 residues. Germline lookup yields CDR1 KGHSH and CDR2 LQKENI. The CDR3 DNA reads as TGTGCCAGCTCACCATTCCAGCAAAACTATGGCTACACCTTC. Protein sequence: CASSPFQQNYGYTF. Supplemented by reference TRBV18 and TRBJ1-2, the full variable domain reads NAGVMQNPRHLVRRRGQEARLRCSPMKGHSHVYWYRQLPEEGLKFMVYLQKENIIDESGMPKERFSAEFPKEGPSILRIQQVVRGDSAAYFCASSPFQQNYGYTFGSGTRLTVV.

The V call is TRBV29-1, the J call TRBJ2-1, with D unresolved. The V end was cut by 2 bases, the J end by 10 bases, with 21 bases between. Germline assignment: CDR1 SQVTM and CDR2 ANQGSEA. This CDR3 comprises 15 residues. CDR3 residues: CSVELDHQRIGEQFF. CDR3 coding DNA: TGCAGCGTTGAATTGGACCACCAACGAATTGGGGAGCAGTTCTTC.

The chain joins TRBV6-5 to TRBJ2-7, with D perhaps matching TRBD1 (6 bases). CDR1 is MNHEY and CDR2 is SVGAGI in the germline V gene. Between the trimmed V and J ends, which lost 5 bases and 2 bases, there was a span of 13 bases. The CDR3 runs 14 residues. The CDR3 protein is CASSRPGTTYEQYF. In DNA, the CDR3 is TGTGCCAGCAGTCGTCCCGGGACAACCTACGAGCAGTACTTC.

By frequency in the sample, this clonotype is medium-sized (0.01 to 0.1%). V and J are TRBV28 and TRBJ1-2; tentatively, D is TRBD1 (6 bases). The CDR3 loop spans 17 amino acids. Trimming removed 4 bases at V and 0 bases at J, with 18 bases between. Germline V gene sequence: CDR1 MDHEN, CDR2 SYDVKM. CDR3 region: CASSSSPGGHSNYGYTF. DNA for the CDR3: TGTGCCAGCAGTTCCAGTCCGGGGGGACACTCTAACTATGGCTACACCTTC.

Ten or more counts support this clonotype. V gene TRBV24-1 combines with J gene TRBJ2-3, with TRBD1 matching over 8 bases. Trimming removed 1 base from V and 6 bases from J; junction bases left unmatched: 5. Germline assignment: CDR1 KGHDR and CDR2 SFDVKD. The CDR3 is 15 residues long. The CDR3 DNA reads as TGTGCCACCAGTGATTTCACCAGGGGGCAGGATACGCAGTATTTT. Encoded protein: CATSDFTRGQDTQYF.

There are many counts of this clonotype. The rearrangement joins TRBV12-3 or TRBV12-4 to TRBJ2-1, with 14 bases that match TRBD2. V was clipped by 6 bases and J by 3 bases; unmatched bases: 1. The CDR3 runs to 15 residues. For the CDR3, the DNA is TGTGCCAGCAGGGGACTAGCGGGAGTCTACAATGAGCAGTTCTTC. Translating it yields CASRGLAGVYNEQFF.

The DNA for the CDR3 is TGCAGTGCTAGTGCGGGCTCCGGGGACGAGCAGTACTTC. Residues: CSASAGSGDEQYF. V gene TRBV20-1 combines with J gene TRBJ2-7, with D perhaps TRBD2 (5 bases). This CDR3 has 13 amino acids. Germline CDR1 DFQATT, CDR2 SNEGSKA (reference sequence). V was cut by 3 bases and J by 5 bases, with 14 bases left in between.

This clonotype was observed many times. The genes are TRBV24-1 and TRBJ1-1; 8 nucleotides match TRBD1. The junction had 6 bases not matched to a gene; V was cut back by 3 bases and J by 7 bases. Germline CDR1 is KGHDR and CDR2 is SFDVKD. The CDR3 covers 14 residues. The CDR3 coding sequence is TGTGCCACCAGTGATAGACAGGGGAGAGGTGAAGCTTTCTTT. Translating it yields CATSDRQGRGEAFF.

This clonotype occurred many times. The V and J genes are TRBV5-5 and TRBJ1-1; 7 positions agree with TRBD1. Unmatched junction bases numbered 15, after V lost 3 bases and J lost 1 base. Germline assignment: CDR1 SGHKS and CDR2 YYEKEE (reference sequence). CDR3 length equals 18 residues. In DNA, the CDR3 is TGTGCCAGCAGCTCCACTACCCTTCCGGGACAGACGAACACTGAAGCTTTCTTT. Protein product: CASSSTTLPGQTNTEAFF.

By its share, this clonotype is medium-sized. The chain combines TRBV5-1 with TRBJ2-1; tentatively, D is TRBD2 (5 bases). CDR1 SGHRS and CDR2 YFSETQ come from the germline V gene. This CDR3 contains 14 residues. V gave up 2 bases and J gave up 6 bases, with 12 bases separating them. CDR3 sequence: CASSLEGVTNEQFF. The CDR3 nucleotides are TGCGCCAGCAGCTTAGAGGGAGTCACCAATGAGCAGTTCTTC. The full variable domain, with the rest looked up from reference TRBV5-1 and TRBJ2-1, is KAGVTQTPRYLIKTRGQQVTLSCSPISGHRSVSWYQQTPGQGLQFLFEYFSETQRNKGNFPGRFSGRQFSNSRSEMNVSTLELGDSALYLCASSLEGVTNEQFFGPGTRLTVL.

By frequency in the sample, this clonotype is medium-sized. The chain couples TRBV29-1 to TRBJ2-1; D not certain. The CDR3 has 13 amino acids. V was trimmed by 2 bases and J by 7 bases, leaving 12 bases between them. Germline V gene sequence: CDR1 SQVTM, CDR2 ANQGSEA. CDR3 nucleotide sequence: TGCAGCGTTGAACCAGAATGGGCGAATGAGCAGTTCTTC. Protein sequence: CSVEPEWANEQFF.

This clonotype has at least ten counts. CDR3 amino acids: CASSQRAWDGPRTGELFF. The CDR3 DNA is TGTGCCAGCAGCCAACGTGCTTGGGACGGCCCGAGGACCGGGGAGCTGTTTTTT. The chain combines TRBV3-1 with TRBJ2-2; D may match TRBD1 or TRBD2 (5 bases each). Germline V CDR1 and CDR2: LGHDT, YNNKEL (reference sequence). The CDR3 spans 18 residues. Trimming left V 2 bases short and J 5 bases short, with 21 bases between.

CDR3 amino acids: CASSPTGTNEQFF. CDR3 in DNA: TGTGCCAGCAGTCCGACAGGTACCAATGAGCAGTTCTTC. The genes are TRBV28 and TRBJ2-1; TRBD1 might be the D (6 bases). The CDR3 is 13 residues long. The V gene lost 5 bases and the J gene lost 6 bases, with 11 bases spanning the gap. CDR1 is MDHEN and CDR2 is SYDVKM in the germline V gene. Variable domain in full (rest from reference TRBV28 and TRBJ2-1): DVKVTQSSRYLVKRTGEKVFLECVQDMDHENMFWYRQDPGLGLRLIYFSYDVKMKEKGDIPEGYSVSREKKERFSLILESASTNQTSMYLCASSPTGTNEQFFGPGTRLTVL.

By share of the sample, this clonotype is medium-sized (0.01 to 0.1%). The J gene is TRBJ2-3, the V gene TRBV30; TRBD2 matches 8 bases. The germline CDR1 and CDR2 sequences are GTSNPN and SVGIG (reference sequence). The CDR3 has 14 residues. Trimming removed 0 bases from V and 3 bases from J; junction bases left unmatched: 2. CDR3 coding DNA: TGTGCCTGGAGTGTGGCGGGAGGAACAGATACGCAGTATTTT. Protein sequence: CAWSVAGGTDTQYF. Looking up the rest from reference TRBV30 and TRBJ2-3 gives the full variable domain: SQTIHQWPATLVQPVGSPLSLECTVEGTSNPNLYWYRQAAGRGLQLLFYSVGIGQISSEVPQNLSASRPQDRQFILSSKKLLLSDSGFYLCAWSVAGGTDTQYFGPGTRLTVL.

This clonotype ranks as medium-sized. The genes are TRBV29-1 and TRBJ2-1; no clear D. Germline V gives CDR1 SQVTM, CDR2 ANQGSEA. V lost 8 bases to trimming and J lost 4 bases, with 6 bases between them. The CDR3 is 10 amino acids. CDR3 sequence reads: CSSSYNEQFF. In DNA form, the CDR3 reads TGCAGCAGTTCATACAATGAGCAGTTCTTC.

This clonotype is medium-sized within its sample. The chain couples TRBV27 to TRBJ1-1, with D maybe TRBD1 (5 bases). The CDR3 is 13 residues long. Trimming cost V 7 bases and J 6 bases, with 15 bases left between them. Germline values: CDR1 MNHEY, CDR2 SMNVEV (reference sequence). CDR3 sequence reads: CASNPLRGPEAFF. The CDR3 nucleotides read TGTGCCAGCAATCCTCTCCGGGGCCCTGAAGCTTTCTTT.

The sample holds many counts of this clonotype. This chain joins TRBV27 and TRBJ2-1; 7 nucleotides match TRBD2. Germline assignment: CDR1 MNHEY and CDR2 SMNVEV (reference sequence). V gave up 6 bases and J gave up 9 bases; unmatched junction bases: 5. This CDR3 has 12 residues. The CDR3 sequence is CASRFPSGEQFF. For the CDR3, the DNA is TGTGCCAGCAGATTTCCTAGCGGTGAGCAGTTCTTC.

Only a few counts were recorded for this clonotype. This chain uses TRBV7-2 with TRBJ2-5, with D hard to call. Germline V gene lookup returns CDR1 SGHTA and CDR2 FQGNSA. The CDR3 has 12 amino acids. Trimming stripped 3 bases from V and 1 base from J, with 3 bases between. The CDR3 nucleotides are TGTGCCAGCAGCTTCCGCCAAGAGACCCAGTACTTC. This sequence encodes CASSFRQETQYF.

Within the sample, this clonotype is medium-sized. The chain joins TRBV6-1 to TRBJ2-5; 9 positions agree with TRBD2. CDR1 is MNHNS and CDR2 is SASEGT in the germline V gene. Unmatched junction bases numbered 7, after V lost 0 bases and J lost 5 bases. The CDR3 contains 16 residues. The CDR3, as DNA: TGTGCCAGCAGTGAAGCGGTACTAGCGGGCCGGGAGACCCAGTACTTC. This gives the protein CASSEAVLAGRETQYF.

This clonotype was seen many times. The rearrangement joins TRBV7-2 to TRBJ1-1; D is uncertain. The CDR3 length is 13 residues. Per the germline V gene, CDR1 is SGHTA and CDR2 is FQGNSA. Trimming took off 3 bases at V and 4 bases at J, with 9 bases between the two ends. Here the CDR3 reads CASSFRTATEAFF. The CDR3 DNA reads TGTGCCAGCAGCTTTCGGACGGCCACTGAAGCTTTCTTT.